The 28 T cell receptor beta chains below come from one sample, sequenced in a study of T cell responses to AZD1222 COVID-19 vaccine. The repertoire was sequenced with immunoSEQ multiplex PCR; TCRdb's copy has only in-frame clones and lacks some. The sample gives roughly 100,000 clones, 91% of which show up once; 45% is in the top ten. The starting material was peripheral blood, obtained on day 0 of AZD1222 vaccination. These receptors all come from an adult in good health.

The chain links TRBV7-3 to TRBJ2-1; 13 nucleotides match TRBD2. Trimming at V came to 5 bases and at J to 9 bases, leaving 13 bases not matched to a gene. CDR1 and CDR2 from the germline V gene are SGHTA and FQGTGA. The CDR3 is made up of 17 amino acids. Written as DNA, the CDR3 is TGTGCCAGCAGCCTCCAGCCTACTAGCGGGAGGGCAATTGAGCAGTTCTTC. Translated, it gives CASSLQPTSGRAIEQFF.

Only one count was recorded for this clone. The V and J genes are TRBV5-6 and TRBJ2-7, with D perhaps matching TRBD1 or TRBD2 (5 bases each). The V gene lost 2 bases and the J gene lost 5 bases, with 11 bases spanning the gap. Looked up from germline, CDR1 is SGHDT and CDR2 is YYEEEE. This CDR3 region has 13 residues. In DNA, the CDR3 is TGTGCCAGCAGCTTCTGGGGACGGAACGAGCAGTACTTC. Its protein is CASSFWGRNEQYF.

V is TRBV27 and J is TRBJ1-1; 7 bases line up with TRBD1. The CDR3 length is 13 residues. The V and J ends lost 6 bases and 4 bases, in that order; junction bases with no gene match: 5. CDR1 MNHEY and CDR2 SMNVEV come from the germline V gene (reference sequence). CDR3 nucleotides: TGTGCCAGCAGCAACAGGGGAATCACTGAAGCTTTCTTT. Protein sequence: CASSNRGITEAFF.

This clone was found once. The chain couples TRBV7-9 to TRBJ2-7; possibly TRBD2 for D (6 bases). CDR1 and CDR2 (germline): SEHNR, FQNEAQ (reference sequence). CDR3 length equals 14 residues. The V end was cut by 3 bases, the J end by 3 bases, with 12 bases between. CDR3: CASSLPSDFYEQYF. CDR3 DNA sequence: TGTGCCAGCAGCTTGCCTAGCGATTTCTACGAGCAGTACTTC.

The gene calls are TRBV5-6 and TRBJ2-3; no clear D. CDR3 size: 13 residues. V gave up 0 bases and J gave up 5 bases, with 7 bases separating them. Germline V CDR1 and CDR2: SGHDT, YYEEEE. The CDR3 loop reads CASSLGPGDTQYF. The CDR3 bases are TGTGCCAGCAGCTTGGGACCAGGAGATACGCAGTATTTT.

V and J are TRBV5-1 and TRBJ2-2; weak D call: TRBD1 (6 bases). Trimming pared 2 bases from V and 4 bases from J, leaving 12 bases between. The germline gives CDR1 SGHRS, CDR2 YFSETQ. The CDR3 extends over 15 amino acids. This chain's CDR3 is CASSFSGAGTGELFF. DNA for the CDR3: TGCGCCAGCAGCTTTTCAGGGGCGGGCACCGGGGAGCTGTTTTTT.

This chain joins TRBV28 and TRBJ1-5; tentatively, D is TRBD1 (5 bases). The V gene lost 6 bases and the J gene lost 0 bases, with 12 bases spanning the gap. The CDR3 contains 15 residues. CDR1 and CDR2 from the germline V gene are MDHEN and SYDVKM. CDR3 amino acids: CASSPGGGSNQPQHF. The CDR3 DNA follows: TGTGCCAGCAGCCCCGGTGGGGGTAGCAATCAGCCCCAGCATTTT. The complete variable domain, with remaining parts taken from reference TRBV28 and TRBJ1-5, reads DVKVTQSSRYLVKRTGEKVFLECVQDMDHENMFWYRQDPGLGLRLIYFSYDVKMKEKGDIPEGYSVSREKKERFSLILESASTNQTSMYLCASSPGGGSNQPQHFGDGTRLSIL.

The CDR3 loop reads CASSLVRGNTIYF. CDR3 nucleotide sequence: TGTGCCAGCAGTTTGGTCAGGGGAAACACCATATATTTT. This chain uses TRBV27 with TRBJ1-3; D remains unclear. Germline loops: CDR1 MNHEY, CDR2 SMNVEV (reference sequence). The CDR3 sequence is 13 residues long. Trimming took 3 bases from V and 4 from J, leaving 7 bases between them.

The chain recombines TRBV18 with TRBJ2-3; 9 nucleotides match TRBD2. The CDR3 is 16 amino acids. The germline V gene encodes CDR1 KGHSH and CDR2 LQKENI. V was pared by 6 bases and J by 1 base, with 8 bases of the junction left unmatched. This chain's CDR3 is CASSPAGGRGTDTQYF. CDR3 nucleotide sequence: TGTGCCAGCTCGCCAGCGGGAGGACGCGGCACAGATACGCAGTATTTT.

This clone was recorded a few times. The CDR3 DNA sequence: TGTGCCAGCAGTCCTATCAGCAGATACGAGCAGTACTTC. Translating gives CASSPISRYEQYF. The chain employs TRBV6-5 and TRBJ2-7; no firm D call. There are 13 residues in the CDR3. Per the germline V gene, CDR1 is MNHEY and CDR2 is SVGAGI. V lost 5 bases and J lost 4, with 12 bases in between.

This chain links TRBV7-2 with TRBJ2-7; no reliable D call. The germline V gene encodes CDR1 SGHTA and CDR2 FQGNSA. V was trimmed by 8 bases and J by 4 bases, leaving 9 bases between them. This CDR3 has 11 amino acids. Here the CDR3 DNA reads TGTGCCAGCGCCGGGTTATACGAGCAGTACTTC. Translation gives CASAGLYEQYF.

The chain uses TRBV5-1 and TRBJ1-2; D is perhaps TRBD1 (5 bases). Germline assignment: CDR1 SGHRS and CDR2 YFSETQ. V lost 4 bases, J lost 2 bases, and 6 bases lay in between. The CDR3 totals 12 residues. The CDR3 DNA reads TGCGCCAGCAGCGAGGGGAACTATGGCTACACCTTC. It is translated as CASSEGNYGYTF.

The chain has TRBV6-5 and TRBJ1-1; TRBD1 is a possible D gene (5 bases). Trimming removed 4 bases from V and 2 bases from J, with 8 bases in between. Germline V gene sequence: CDR1 MNHEY, CDR2 SVGAGI. The CDR3 has 13 residues. As DNA, the CDR3 is TGTGCCAGCAGTTTCGGACAAAACACTGAAGCTTTCTTT. Protein: CASSFGQNTEAFF.

The table lists this clone with a count of one. V gene TRBV25-1 combines with J gene TRBJ1-2; D is possibly TRBD1 (5 bases). Germline CDR1 is MGHDK and CDR2 is SYGVNS. Trimming left V 0 bases short and J 4 bases short, with 12 bases between. The CDR3 has 15 residues. The CDR3: CASSEYMDTSYGYTF. CDR3 in DNA: TGTGCCAGCAGTGAATACATGGACACCTCCTATGGCTACACCTTC.

This clone was seen a few times. J is TRBJ2-7 and V is TRBV6-6, with D uncertain. Trimming pared 2 bases from V and 7 bases from J, leaving 15 bases between. The CDR3 totals 14 residues. Germline V CDR1 and CDR2: MNHNY, SVGAGI (reference sequence). The CDR3 nucleotides read TGTGCCAGCAGTTACGGGCCCGCACCCATGGAGCAGTACTTC. Translation: CASSYGPAPMEQYF.

The gene calls are TRBV2 and TRBJ1-2; tentatively, D is TRBD1 (6 bases). V was shortened by 5 bases and J by 5 bases, with 12 bases between the two germline ends. This CDR3 spans 13 amino acids. Germline CDR1 and CDR2: SNHLY and FYNNEI. The CDR3: CASSYDRQYGYTF. In DNA form, the CDR3 reads TGTGCCAGCAGTTACGACAGGCAATATGGCTACACCTTC.

The chain uses TRBV29-1 and TRBJ1-1; TRBD1 matches at 11 bases. CDR1 is SQVTM, CDR2 ANQGSEA, per germline. V trimming: 5 bases; J trimming: 2 bases; junction bases outside the gene matches: 7. The CDR3 runs to 15 residues. The CDR3 region has the DNA TGCAGCGTTTCCGGGACAGGGGGAGCTAACACTGAAGCTTTCTTT. Protein product: CSVSGTGGANTEAFF.

This chain joins TRBV5-4 and TRBJ2-5; tentatively, D is TRBD2 (5 bases). The CDR3 has 16 amino acids. Germline lookup yields CDR1 SGHNT and CDR2 YYREEE (reference sequence). The germline V and J ends were trimmed by 0 bases and 5 bases, with 17 bases remaining between them. CDR3 protein: CASSLDRRWERETQYF. The CDR3 nucleotides read TGTGCCAGCAGCTTGGATAGGAGATGGGAGCGCGAGACCCAGTACTTC. Full variable domain (rest looked up from reference TRBV5-4 and TRBJ2-5): ETGVTQSPTHLIKTRGQQVTLRCSSQSGHNTVSWYQQALGQGPQFIFQYYREEENGRGNFPPRFSGLQFPNYSSELNVNALELDDSALYLCASSLDRRWERETQYFGPGTRLLVL.

The chain combines TRBV18 with TRBJ1-2, with 10 bases matching TRBD1. The CDR3 has 16 residues. Germline assignment: CDR1 KGHSH and CDR2 LQKENI. V lost 3 bases to trimming and J lost 3 bases; unmatched junction nucleotides: 7. The CDR3 is CASSPLRQGADYGYTF. Here the CDR3 DNA reads TGTGCCAGCTCACCCTTACGACAGGGGGCCGACTATGGCTACACCTTC.

The chain recombines TRBV27 with TRBJ1-5, with a weak D call TRBD1 (5 bases). CDR1 and CDR2 (germline): MNHEY, SMNVEV (reference sequence). The CDR3 loop spans 14 amino acids. Deletions cut 6 bases from V and 7 bases from J, with 16 bases between. CDR3 coding DNA: TGTGCCAGCAGATCGGACAATTCGGGGCAGCCCCAGCATTTT. Protein: CASRSDNSGQPQHF.

The chain combines TRBV11-1 with TRBJ1-1, with TRBD1 matching 8 bases. The CDR3 consists of 14 residues. Losses at the gene ends were 5 bases for V and 3 bases for J; bases not matched to a gene: 5. Germline CDR1 and CDR2: SGHAT and FQDESV (reference sequence). The CDR3 is CASSKTGDHTEAFF. DNA for the CDR3: TGTGCCAGCAGCAAGACAGGGGATCACACTGAAGCTTTCTTT.

The chain joins TRBV7-2 to TRBJ1-1; 8 bases are shared with TRBD1. The V gene's germline CDR1 is SGHTA and CDR2 FQGNSA. Trimming took 4 bases from V and 11 from J; bases not matched to a gene: 9. The CDR3 contains 13 residues. In nucleotides, the CDR3 is TGTGCCAGCAGCTCCTCGACAGGGGCGGTGGCTTTCTTT. Amino acids: CASSSSTGAVAFF.

V and J are TRBV5-8 and TRBJ2-6; 7 positions match TRBD1. This CDR3 is built from 15 residues. The J segment lost 0 bases and the V segment lost 6 bases, leaving 3 bases of the junction unmatched. Germline values: CDR1 SGHTS, CDR2 YDEGEE. DNA for the CDR3: TGTGCCAGCATGCACAGGGGCTCTGGGGCCAACGTCCTGACTTTC. It codes for CASMHRGSGANVLTF.

The rearrangement joins TRBV10-3 to TRBJ2-7; no firm D call. Germline assignment: CDR1 ENHRY and CDR2 SYGVKD. The germline V and J ends were trimmed by 7 bases and 6 bases, with 13 bases remaining between them. The length of the CDR3 is 12 residues. The CDR3 nucleotides read TGTGCCATCAAAGCGTCTGTACTCGAGCAGTACTTC. Translating it yields CAIKASVLEQYF.

The V and J genes are TRBV19 and TRBJ2-7; 8 nucleotides align to TRBD2. The germline gives CDR1 LNHDA, CDR2 SQIVND (reference sequence). The CDR3 length is 13 residues. The V gene end was trimmed by 3 bases and the J gene end by 3 bases; junction bases not matched to a gene: 1. The CDR3 protein is CASSILAGYEQYF. CDR3 sequence (DNA): TGTGCCAGTAGTATTCTAGCGGGCTACGAGCAGTACTTC.

The chain is built from TRBV27 and TRBJ1-1; D may be TRBD1 (5 bases). Germline CDR1 and CDR2: MNHEY and SMNVEV (reference sequence). CDR3 size: 14 residues. The ends were cut back, 3 bases at V and 2 bases at J, with 10 bases in the middle. CDR3 in amino acids: CASSFEGPNTEAFF. In DNA, the CDR3 is TGTGCCAGCAGTTTCGAGGGGCCTAACACTGAAGCTTTCTTT.

The V gene is TRBV6-5, the J gene TRBJ2-1; D remains ambiguous. The CDR3 length is 13 residues. The germline gives CDR1 MNHEY, CDR2 SVGAGI. V was trimmed by 0 bases and J by 12 bases, leaving 12 bases between them. The CDR3 sequence: CASSYSNGERQFF. CDR3 coding DNA: TGTGCCAGCAGTTACTCTAACGGCGAGCGGCAGTTCTTC.

The chain employs TRBV7-9 and TRBJ1-5; TRBD1 matches 9 bases. In germline, CDR1 is SEHNR, CDR2 FQNEAQ (reference sequence). J gave up 6 bases and V 6 bases, and 6 bases lay outside the gene matches. The CDR3 contains 14 residues. CDR3 loop: CASSPTGGLQPQHF. CDR3 DNA: TGTGCCAGCAGTCCGACAGGGGGACTTCAGCCCCAGCATTTT.